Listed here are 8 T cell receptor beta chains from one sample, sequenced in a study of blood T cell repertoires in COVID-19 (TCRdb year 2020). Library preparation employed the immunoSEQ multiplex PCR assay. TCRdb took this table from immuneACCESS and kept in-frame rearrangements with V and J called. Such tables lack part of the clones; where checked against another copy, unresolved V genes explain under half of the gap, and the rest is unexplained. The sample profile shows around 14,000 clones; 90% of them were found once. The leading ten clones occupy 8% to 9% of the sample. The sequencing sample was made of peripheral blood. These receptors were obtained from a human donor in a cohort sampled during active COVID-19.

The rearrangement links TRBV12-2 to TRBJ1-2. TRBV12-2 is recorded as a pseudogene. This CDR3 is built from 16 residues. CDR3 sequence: CASRLVPRGLRYGYTF. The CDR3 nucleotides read TGTGCAAGTCGCTTAGTGCCGCGGGGGCTAAGGTATGGCTACACCTTC.

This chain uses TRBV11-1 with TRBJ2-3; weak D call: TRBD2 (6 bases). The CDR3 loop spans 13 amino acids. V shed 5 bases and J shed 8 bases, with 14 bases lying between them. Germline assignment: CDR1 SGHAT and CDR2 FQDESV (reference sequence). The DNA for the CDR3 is TGTGCCAGCAGCCCCGGGGGTCGACCTACGCAGTATTTT. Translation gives CASSPGGRPTQYF. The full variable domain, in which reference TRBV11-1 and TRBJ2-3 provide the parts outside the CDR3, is EAEVAQSPRYKITEKSQAVAFWCDPISGHATLYWYRQILGQGPELLVQFQDESVVDDSQLPKDRFSAERLKGVDSTLKIQPAELGDSAMYLCASSPGGRPTQYFGPGTRLTVL.

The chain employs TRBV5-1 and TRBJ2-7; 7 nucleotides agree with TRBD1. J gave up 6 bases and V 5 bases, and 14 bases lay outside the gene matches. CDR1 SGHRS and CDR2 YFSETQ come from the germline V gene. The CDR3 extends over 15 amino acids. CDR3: CASRDGVTGIREQYF. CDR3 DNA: TGCGCCAGCAGGGACGGAGTGACAGGGATCCGCGAGCAGTACTTC.

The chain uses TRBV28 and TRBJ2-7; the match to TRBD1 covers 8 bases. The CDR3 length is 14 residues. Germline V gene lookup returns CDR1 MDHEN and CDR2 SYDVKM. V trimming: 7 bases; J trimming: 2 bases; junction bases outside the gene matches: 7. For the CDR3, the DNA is TGTGCCAGCACCATCGAGGACAGGGCCTACGAGCAGTACTTC. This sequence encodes CASTIEDRAYEQYF.

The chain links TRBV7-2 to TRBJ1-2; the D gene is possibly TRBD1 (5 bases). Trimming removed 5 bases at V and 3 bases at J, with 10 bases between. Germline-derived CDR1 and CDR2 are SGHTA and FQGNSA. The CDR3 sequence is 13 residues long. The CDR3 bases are TGTGCCAGCAGCCCCCGGGGGGACTATGGCTACACCTTC. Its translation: CASSPRGDYGYTF. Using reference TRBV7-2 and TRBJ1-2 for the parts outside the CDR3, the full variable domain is GAGVSQSPSNKVTEKGKDVELRCDPISGHTALYWYRQSLGQGLEFLIYFQGNSAPDKSGLPSDRFSAERTGGSVSTLTIQRTQQEDSAVYLCASSPRGDYGYTFGSGTRLTVV.

CDR3 DNA sequence: TGTGCCAGTAGTCCTAGGACAGAAACCTCCTACAATGAGCAGTTCTTC. Translation: CASSPRTETSYNEQFF. V gene TRBV19 combines with J gene TRBJ2-1; the D gene is possibly TRBD1 (6 bases). This CDR3 is 16 amino acids long. The V end was cut by 5 bases, the J end by 0 bases, with 14 bases between. The V gene's germline CDR1 is LNHDA and CDR2 SQIVND (reference sequence).

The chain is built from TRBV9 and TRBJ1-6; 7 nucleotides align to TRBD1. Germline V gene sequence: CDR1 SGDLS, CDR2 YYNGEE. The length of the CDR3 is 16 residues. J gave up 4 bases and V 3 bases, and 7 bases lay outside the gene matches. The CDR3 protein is CASSATGTDYNSPLHF. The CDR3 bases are TGTGCCAGCAGCGCTACCGGGACAGATTATAATTCACCCCTCCACTTT.

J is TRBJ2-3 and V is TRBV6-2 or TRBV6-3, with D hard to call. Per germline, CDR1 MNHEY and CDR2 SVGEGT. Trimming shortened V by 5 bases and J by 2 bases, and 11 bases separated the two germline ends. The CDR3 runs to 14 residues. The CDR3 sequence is CASSPQTTTDTQYF. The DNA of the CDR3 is TGTGCCAGCAGTCCCCAGACAACCACAGATACGCAGTATTTT.